The T cell receptor (beta chain) under discussion was sequenced for a study of cytomegalovirus exposure and HLA in healthy donors. Turning to the study itself: Early released data comprised around 80 million unique TCRs from HLA-typed donors. Study outcomes and limitations: Another analysis was done later, and it associated 15,000 or so TCR beta sequences with HLA alleles at 0.05 false discovery rate. The later analysis indicated that the majority of CMV-associated TCR beta chains appeared HLA-restricted.

Germline assignment: CDR1 SGHDT and CDR2 YYEEEE. This CDR3 comprises 14 residues. Unmatched junction bases numbered 7, after V lost 5 bases and J lost 4 bases. Only a few counts were recorded for this clone. Its target is unknown. 13 Jbeta primers and 60 Vbeta primers were used for the PCR. The data were produced by immunoSEQ multiplex PCR, yet TCRdb's version contains in-frame clones alone and is incomplete. Of some 120,000 clones listed, 70% to 75% are singletons. The V call is TRBV5-6, the J call TRBJ1-1, with 8 bases matching TRBD1. The receptor was derived from a woman aged 40 to 55 in good health and CMV-seropositive. What was sequenced was PBMCs. The CDR3 DNA is TGTGCCAGCAGTCTGGACAGGGTGAGCACTGAAGCTTTCTTT. It encodes CASSLDRVSTEAFF.